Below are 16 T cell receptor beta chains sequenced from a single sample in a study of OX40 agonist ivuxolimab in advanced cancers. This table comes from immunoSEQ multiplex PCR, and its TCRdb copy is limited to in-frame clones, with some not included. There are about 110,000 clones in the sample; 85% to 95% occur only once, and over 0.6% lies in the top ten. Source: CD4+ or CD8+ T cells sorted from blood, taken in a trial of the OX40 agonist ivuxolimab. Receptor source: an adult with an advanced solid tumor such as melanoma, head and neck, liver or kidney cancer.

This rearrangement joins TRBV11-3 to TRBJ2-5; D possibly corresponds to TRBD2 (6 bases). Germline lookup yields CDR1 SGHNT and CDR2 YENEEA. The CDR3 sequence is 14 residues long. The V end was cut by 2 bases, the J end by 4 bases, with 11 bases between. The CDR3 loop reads CASSLLAAGETQYF. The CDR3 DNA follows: TGTGCCAGCAGCTTATTGGCAGCGGGAGAGACCCAGTACTTC.

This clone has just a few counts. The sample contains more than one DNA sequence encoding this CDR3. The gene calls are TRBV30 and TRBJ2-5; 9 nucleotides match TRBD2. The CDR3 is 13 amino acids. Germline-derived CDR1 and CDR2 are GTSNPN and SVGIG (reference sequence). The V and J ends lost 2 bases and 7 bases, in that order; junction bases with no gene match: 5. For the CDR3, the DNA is TGTGCCTGGAGTAGGGCGGGGGGGCGGACCCAGTACTTC. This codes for CAWSRAGGRTQYF.

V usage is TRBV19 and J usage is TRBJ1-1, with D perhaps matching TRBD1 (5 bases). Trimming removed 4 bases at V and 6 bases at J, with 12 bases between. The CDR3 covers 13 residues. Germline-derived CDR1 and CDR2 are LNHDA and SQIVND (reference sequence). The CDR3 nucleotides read TGTGCCAGTAGTACCTCAGGGATCCCTGAAGCTTTCTTT. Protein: CASSTSGIPEAFF. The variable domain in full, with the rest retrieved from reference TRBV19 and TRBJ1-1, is DGGITQSPKYLFRKEGQNVTLSCEQNLNHDAMYWYRQDPGQGLRLIYYSQIVNDFQKGDIAEGYSVSREKKESFPLTVTSAQKNPTAFYLCASSTSGIPEAFFGQGTRLTVV.

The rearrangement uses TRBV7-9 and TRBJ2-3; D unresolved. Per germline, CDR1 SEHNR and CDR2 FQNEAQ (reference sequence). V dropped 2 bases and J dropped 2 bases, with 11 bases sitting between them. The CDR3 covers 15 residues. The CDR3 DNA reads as TGTGCCAGCAGCTTAAGACTCGAAAACACAGATACGCAGTATTTT. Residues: CASSLRLENTDTQYF.

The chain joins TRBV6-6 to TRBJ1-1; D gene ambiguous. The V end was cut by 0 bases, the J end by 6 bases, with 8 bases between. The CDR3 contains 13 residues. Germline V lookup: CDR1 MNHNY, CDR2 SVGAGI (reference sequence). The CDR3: CASSYSIWSEAFF. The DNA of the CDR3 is TGTGCCAGCAGTTACTCGATCTGGTCTGAAGCTTTCTTT.

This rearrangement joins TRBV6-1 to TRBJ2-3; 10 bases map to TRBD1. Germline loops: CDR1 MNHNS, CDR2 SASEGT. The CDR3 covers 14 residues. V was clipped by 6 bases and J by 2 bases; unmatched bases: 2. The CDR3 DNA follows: TGTGCCAGCAGGGGGACAGGGGACACAGATACGCAGTATTTT. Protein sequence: CASRGTGDTDTQYF.

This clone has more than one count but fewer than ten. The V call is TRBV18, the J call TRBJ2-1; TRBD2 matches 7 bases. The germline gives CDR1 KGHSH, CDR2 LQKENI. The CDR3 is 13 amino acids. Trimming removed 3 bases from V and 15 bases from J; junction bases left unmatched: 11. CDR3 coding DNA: TGTGCCAGCTCACCTCCAAGCGGGGCGGTGCGGTTCTTC. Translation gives CASSPPSGAVRFF.

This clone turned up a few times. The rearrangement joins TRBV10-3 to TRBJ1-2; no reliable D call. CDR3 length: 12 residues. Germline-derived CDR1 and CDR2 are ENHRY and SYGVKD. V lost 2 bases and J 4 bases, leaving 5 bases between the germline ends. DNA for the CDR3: TGTGCCATCAGTGAGAACAGCTATGGCTACACCTTC. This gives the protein CAISENSYGYTF.

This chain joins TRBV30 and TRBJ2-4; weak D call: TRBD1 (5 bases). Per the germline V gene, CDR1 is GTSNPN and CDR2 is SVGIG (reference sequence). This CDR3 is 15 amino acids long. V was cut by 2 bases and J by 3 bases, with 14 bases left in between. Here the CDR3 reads CAWSSPDSFKNIQYF. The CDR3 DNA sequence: TGTGCCTGGAGTTCCCCAGACAGTTTCAAAAACATTCAGTACTTC.

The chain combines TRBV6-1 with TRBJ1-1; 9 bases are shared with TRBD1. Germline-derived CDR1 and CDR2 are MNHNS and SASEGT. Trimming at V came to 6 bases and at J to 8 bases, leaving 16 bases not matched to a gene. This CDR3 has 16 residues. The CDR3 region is CASREQGALLLGEAFF. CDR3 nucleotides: TGTGCCAGCAGGGAACAGGGGGCCCTACTCCTAGGAGAAGCTTTCTTT.

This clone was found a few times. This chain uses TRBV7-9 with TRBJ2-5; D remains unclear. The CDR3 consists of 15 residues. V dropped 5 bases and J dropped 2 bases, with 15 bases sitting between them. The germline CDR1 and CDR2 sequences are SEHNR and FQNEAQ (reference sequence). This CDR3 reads CASSRSSNSQETQYF. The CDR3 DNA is TGTGCCAGCAGCCGATCGTCTAACTCACAAGAGACCCAGTACTTC.

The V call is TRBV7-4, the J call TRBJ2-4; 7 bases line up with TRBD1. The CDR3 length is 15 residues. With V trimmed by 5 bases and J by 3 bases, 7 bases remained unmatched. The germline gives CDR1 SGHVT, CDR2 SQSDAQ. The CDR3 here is CASSLRQGNKNIQYF. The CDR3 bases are TGTGCCAGCAGCCTCAGACAGGGAAACAAAAACATTCAGTACTTC.

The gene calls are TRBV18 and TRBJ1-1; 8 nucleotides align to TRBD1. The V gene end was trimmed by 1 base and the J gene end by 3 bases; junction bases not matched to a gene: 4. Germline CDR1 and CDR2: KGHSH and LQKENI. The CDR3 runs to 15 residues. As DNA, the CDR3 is TGTGCCAGCTCACCACTGTTACAGGGGGACACTGAAGCTTTCTTT. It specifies CASSPLLQGDTEAFF.

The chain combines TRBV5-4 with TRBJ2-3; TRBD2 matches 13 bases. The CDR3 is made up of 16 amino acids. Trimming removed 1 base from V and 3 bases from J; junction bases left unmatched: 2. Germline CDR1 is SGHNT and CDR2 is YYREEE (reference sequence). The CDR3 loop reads CASSLRLAGGTDTQYF. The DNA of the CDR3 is TGTGCCAGCAGCTTGCGACTAGCGGGAGGAACAGATACGCAGTATTTT.

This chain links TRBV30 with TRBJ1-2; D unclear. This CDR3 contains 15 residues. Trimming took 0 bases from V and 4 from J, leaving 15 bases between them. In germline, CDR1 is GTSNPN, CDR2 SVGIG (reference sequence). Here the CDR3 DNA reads TGTGCCTGGAGTGTCTCCAGGCAAACGGTCTATGGCTACACCTTC. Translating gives CAWSVSRQTVYGYTF.

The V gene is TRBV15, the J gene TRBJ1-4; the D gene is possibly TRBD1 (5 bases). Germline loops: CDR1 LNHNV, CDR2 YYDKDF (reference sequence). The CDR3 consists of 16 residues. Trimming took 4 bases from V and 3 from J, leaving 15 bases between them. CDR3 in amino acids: CATSKDTRRANEKLFF. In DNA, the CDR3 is TGTGCCACCAGCAAGGACACCCGGCGAGCTAATGAAAAACTGTTTTTT.